Below, 22 T cell receptor beta chains from the same sample are listed, as sequenced in a study of T cell responses to AZD1222 COVID-19 vaccine. Only in-frame clones appear in the TCRdb table, and some are missing; sequencing was by immunoSEQ multiplex PCR. The sample has about 150,000 clones, around 90% seen once. Sequences were derived from peripheral blood, sampled on day 0 of AZD1222 vaccination. The receptors stem from an adult in good health.

The DNA of the CDR3 is TGTGCCAGCAGACCAAACAGGGAATCCTCCGGGGAGCTGTTTTTT. Encoded protein: CASRPNRESSGELFF. This chain joins TRBV6-4 and TRBJ2-2, with a weak D call TRBD1 (6 bases). This CDR3 is built from 15 residues. Germline-derived CDR1 and CDR2 are MRHNA and SNTAGT. V lost 6 bases, J lost 6 bases, and 17 bases lay in between.

The chain links TRBV6-5 to TRBJ1-1; possibly TRBD1 for D (6 bases). Trimming left V 5 bases short and J 1 base short, with 14 bases between. The CDR3 runs to 15 residues. The germline V gene has CDR1 MNHEY and CDR2 SVGAGI. The CDR3 region is CASSRAGAGNTEAFF. In nucleotides, the CDR3 is TGTGCCAGCAGTCGGGCAGGGGCAGGGAACACTGAAGCTTTCTTT.

V usage is TRBV13 and J usage is TRBJ2-5, with D perhaps matching TRBD1 or TRBD2 (6 bases each). V was clipped by 4 bases and J by 5 bases, with 17 bases between them. In germline, CDR1 is PRHDT, CDR2 FYEKMQ (reference sequence). The CDR3 has 15 amino acids. The CDR3: CASSSKGGGRETQYF. DNA of the CDR3: TGTGCCAGCAGCTCCAAAGGGGGAGGTAGGGAGACCCAGTACTTC.

V gene TRBV28 combines with J gene TRBJ1-2, with 7 bases that match TRBD1. Germline CDR1 is MDHEN and CDR2 is SYDVKM. The CDR3 is 13 amino acids. The V segment lost 6 bases and the J segment 7 bases; nucleotides outside the gene matches: 8. CDR3 sequence (DNA): TGTGCCAGCAGACTTACAGGGGTGATTGGCTACACCTTC. This codes for CASRLTGVIGYTF.

This clone was observed a single time. The chain uses TRBV20-1 and TRBJ1-5, with 8 bases fitting TRBD1. Germline V gives CDR1 DFQATT, CDR2 SNEGSKA (reference sequence). The CDR3 has 13 amino acids. Trimming at V came to 3 bases and at J to 4 bases, leaving 2 bases not matched to a gene. In DNA form, the CDR3 reads TGCAGTGCTAGTGGGGACAGGAATCAGCCCCAGCATTTT. Translated: CSASGDRNQPQHF.

A note on this clone: Its ends do not fully match the called genes, so a read error is possible. The chain couples TRBV4-2 to TRBJ1-6, with a tentative D call TRBD1 (5 bases). CDR3 length: 13 amino acids. Germline V gene lookup returns CDR1 LGHNA and CDR2 YNFKEQ. CDR3 DNA: TGTGCCAGCAGCCAGGAGGTGGGACCCCCTGGGACGTGG. Translation gives CASSQEVGPPGTW.

The V gene is TRBV4-1, the J gene TRBJ1-1, with TRBD1 as a possible D gene (5 bases). CDR1 is MGHRA and CDR2 is YSYEKL in the germline V gene. The V gene lost 1 base and the J gene lost 6 bases, with 15 bases spanning the gap. This CDR3 region has 15 residues. The CDR3 reads CASSQGVQGRAEAFF. CDR3 sequence (DNA): TGCGCCAGCAGCCAAGGGGTCCAGGGAAGGGCTGAAGCTTTCTTT.

The rearrangement links TRBV4-2 to TRBJ2-2; 9 bases are a match to TRBD2. The J segment lost 3 bases and the V segment lost 0 bases, leaving 8 bases of the junction unmatched. The CDR3 extends over 18 amino acids. CDR1 is LGHNA, CDR2 YNFKEQ, per germline. CDR3: CASSQDVSGSGYTGELFF. CDR3 bases: TGTGCCAGCAGCCAAGATGTTAGCGGGAGTGGGTACACCGGGGAGCTGTTTTTT.

In its sample, this clone was seen once. V usage is TRBV28 and J usage is TRBJ1-5; 11 bases are shared with TRBD1. The V gene end was trimmed by 8 bases and the J gene end by 8 bases; junction bases not matched to a gene: 8. The germline V gene has CDR1 MDHEN and CDR2 SYDVKM. The length of the CDR3 is 14 residues. In nucleotides, the CDR3 is TGTGCCAGCCGGGACAGGGGGACCAGGGAGCCCCAGCATTTT. Protein product: CASRDRGTREPQHF.

The V call is TRBV4-2, the J call TRBJ1-5; D not certain. The ends were cut back, 0 bases at V and 13 bases at J, with 13 bases in the middle. Germline V gives CDR1 LGHNA, CDR2 YNFKEQ. The CDR3 extends over 13 amino acids. DNA for the CDR3: TGTGCCAGCAGCCAAGAAGGGCGGTCAGAACAGCATTTT. It specifies CASSQEGRSEQHF.

The V and J genes are TRBV5-4 and TRBJ2-3, with 11 bases matching TRBD2. Trimming removed 4 bases from V and 3 bases from J; junction bases left unmatched: 7. The germline V gene encodes CDR1 SGHNT and CDR2 YYREEE (reference sequence). The CDR3 extends over 16 amino acids. DNA of the CDR3: TGTGCCAGCAGCAGGGGACTAGCGGAGGTGACAGATACGCAGTATTTT. Translated, it gives CASSRGLAEVTDTQYF.

CDR3 in DNA: TGTGCCAGCAGCCCCCAGCAGGAGGGGTTCTACAATGAGCAGTTCTTC. Translating gives CASSPQQEGFYNEQFF. The chain has TRBV7-6 and TRBJ2-1, with D perhaps matching TRBD2 (6 bases). This CDR3 contains 16 residues. Deletions cut 5 bases from V and 3 bases from J, with 17 bases between. Germline values: CDR1 SGHVS, CDR2 FNYEAQ.

This rearrangement joins TRBV20-1 to TRBJ1-1; TRBD1 matches 8 bases. This CDR3 spans 10 amino acids. V was pared by 6 bases and J by 11 bases, with 5 bases of the junction left unmatched. The germline gives CDR1 DFQATT, CDR2 SNEGSKA (reference sequence). The CDR3 region has the DNA TGCAGTGCCATGGACAGGGAGGCTTTCTTT. Translation: CSAMDREAFF.

CDR3 loop: CASSSLTNEQFF. The CDR3 bases are TGTGCCAGCAGCTCCCTTACCAATGAGCAGTTCTTC. V gene TRBV3-1 (or the pseudogene TRBV3-2) combines with J gene TRBJ2-1; D is ambiguous. The ends were cut back, 5 bases at V and 6 bases at J, with 8 bases in the middle. This CDR3 is built from 12 residues. The germline V gene has CDR1 LGHDT and CDR2 YNNKEL (reference sequence).

The gene calls are TRBV7-2 and TRBJ1-5; D is unclear. The CDR3 contains 17 residues. Looked up from germline, CDR1 is SGHTA and CDR2 is FQGNSA. Trimming pared 2 bases from V and 5 bases from J, leaving 19 bases between. CDR3 DNA sequence: TGTGCCAGCAGCTTAAGCTCAGGCCGATCACAATATCAGCCCCAGCATTTT. Amino acids: CASSLSSGRSQYQPQHF.

The V gene is TRBV18, the J gene TRBJ1-4; 8 nucleotides match TRBD1. V dropped 3 bases and J dropped 6; count of bases not matched to a gene: 6. The CDR3 spans 15 residues. Germline CDR1 and CDR2: KGHSH and LQKENI. The CDR3 here is CASSPTGEGYEKLFF. The CDR3 DNA follows: TGTGCCAGCTCACCGACAGGGGAAGGGTATGAAAAACTGTTTTTT.

This clone appeared once. The J gene is TRBJ2-7, the V gene TRBV10-3; D unresolved. CDR3 size: 13 residues. The germline CDR1 and CDR2 sequences are ENHRY and SYGVKD. V was cut by 3 bases and J by 3 bases, with 9 bases left in between. The CDR3 protein is CAISDMGNYEQYF. The CDR3 region has the DNA TGTGCCATCAGTGATATGGGGAACTACGAGCAGTACTTC.

CDR3: CASRPGGGFYSPLHF. In DNA, the CDR3 is TGTGCCAGCAGGCCTGGCGGGGGATTTTATTCACCCCTCCACTTT. The chain combines TRBV7-2 with TRBJ1-6; D possibly corresponds to TRBD1 (5 bases). V was cut by 6 bases and J by 8 bases, with 17 bases left in between. The CDR3 totals 15 residues. The germline V gene encodes CDR1 SGHTA and CDR2 FQGNSA.

This chain joins TRBV5-1 and TRBJ1-6; 7 bases are a match to TRBD1. Germline values: CDR1 SGHRS, CDR2 YFSETQ. There are 15 residues in the CDR3. The ends lost 4 bases at V and 5 bases at J; junction bases unmatched: 6. Here the CDR3 reads CASSPTGFHNSPLHF. The CDR3 DNA reads as TGCGCCAGCAGCCCGACAGGGTTCCATAATTCACCCCTCCACTTT. Variable domain in full (rest from reference TRBV5-1 and TRBJ1-6): KAGVTQTPRYLIKTRGQQVTLSCSPISGHRSVSWYQQTPGQGLQFLFEYFSETQRNKGNFPGRFSGRQFSNSRSEMNVSTLELGDSALYLCASSPTGFHNSPLHFGNGTRLTVT.

In its sample, this clone was seen a few times. J is TRBJ2-6 and V is TRBV2; D not resolved. Germline V gene data show CDR1 as SNHLY and CDR2 as FYNNEI. Trimming stripped 3 bases from V and 1 base from J, with 7 bases between. The CDR3 spans 15 residues. CDR3 coding DNA: TGTGCCAGCAGTGACTTAGTTTCTGGGGCCAACGTCCTGACTTTC. Protein sequence: CASSDLVSGANVLTF.

This rearrangement joins TRBV7-9 to TRBJ1-2, with TRBD1 matching 8 bases. The V gene end was trimmed by 4 bases and the J gene end by 0 bases; junction bases not matched to a gene: 10. CDR1 and CDR2 (germline): SEHNR, FQNEAQ (reference sequence). The length of the CDR3 is 17 residues. This CDR3 reads CASSSWTGSLANYGYTF. The CDR3 bases are TGTGCCAGCAGCTCGTGGACAGGGAGTTTAGCTAACTATGGCTACACCTTC.

The V and J genes are TRBV6-5 and TRBJ1-1; tentatively, D is TRBD1 (5 bases). The V and J ends lost 2 bases and 4 bases respectively, with 8 bases between them. Germline V CDR1 and CDR2: MNHEY, SVGAGI. There are 13 residues in the CDR3. The CDR3 bases are TGTGCCAGCAGTTACCGAAGGGGCACTGAAGCTTTCTTT. As protein: CASSYRRGTEAFF.